This is a list of T cell receptor beta chains from one sample in a study of HIV-infected patients and healthy controls. TCRdb re-analysed the 5' RACE reads in MiXCR, keeping a single row per CDR3 protein. The repertoire includes around 20,000 distinct CDR3 sequences, 12% of them detected once, and 11% sits in the top ten. Source material: blood. The receptor source for this set is an adult in good health. Each CDR3 is given with its conserved first and last residue. Each record gives: D gene, J gene, clone size, V gene, CDR3 protein, CDR3 DNA. D genes are given only for firm matches. A row's size may be missing; if present it is once, few, many or a size class.

D gene: TRBD1
J gene: TRBJ2-3
clone size: many
V gene: TRBV29-1
CDR3 protein: CSVDRDRGPDTQYF
CDR3 DNA: TGCAGCGTTGACCGGGACAGAGGTCCAGATACGCAGTATTTT

D gene: TRBD2
J gene: TRBJ2-3
clone size: .
V gene: TRBV12-3/TRBV12-4
CDR3 protein: CASSLRLAGGLTDTQYF
CDR3 DNA: TGTGCCAGCAGTTTAAGATTGGCGGGGGGACTCACAGATACGCAGTATTTT

D gene: .
J gene: TRBJ1-5
clone size: .
V gene: TRBV6-2/TRBV6-3
CDR3 protein: CASTYGGGVNQPQHF
CDR3 DNA: TGTGCCAGCACCTACGGAGGGGGGGTTAATCAGCCCCAGCATTTT

D gene: .
J gene: TRBJ2-1
clone size: medium-sized
V gene: TRBV11-2
CDR3 protein: CASSLDLSEQFF
CDR3 DNA: TGTGCCAGCAGCTTAGATCTGAGTGAGCAGTTCTTC

D gene: .
J gene: TRBJ2-3
clone size: many
V gene: TRBV9
CDR3 protein: CASSGPKWLGTDTQYF
CDR3 DNA: TGTGCCAGCAGCGGGCCTAAGTGGCTAGGGACAGATACGCAGTATTTT

D gene: TRBD1
J gene: TRBJ1-5
clone size: many
V gene: TRBV10-3
CDR3 protein: CAIRDRVDQPQHF
CDR3 DNA: TGTGCCATTCGGGACAGGGTAGATCAGCCCCAGCATTTT

D gene: TRBD1
J gene: TRBJ1-1
clone size: few
V gene: TRBV5-8
CDR3 protein: CASNFPQGSLTEAFF
CDR3 DNA: TGTGCCAGCAACTTCCCACAGGGGTCCCTCACTGAAGCTTTCTTT

D gene: .
J gene: TRBJ2-3
clone size: many
V gene: TRBV28
CDR3 protein: CASSLQGFDLSYTDTQYF
CDR3 DNA: TGTGCCAGCAGTTTGCAGGGGTTTGACCTATCCTACACAGATACGCAGTATTTT

D gene: .
J gene: TRBJ1-2
clone size: many
V gene: TRBV20-1
CDR3 protein: CSASKSGAVNYGYTF
CDR3 DNA: TGCAGTGCTAGTAAGAGTGGGGCAGTGAATTATGGCTACACCTTC

D gene: .
J gene: TRBJ1-6
clone size: medium-sized
V gene: TRBV6-4
CDR3 protein: CASMVPLHF
CDR3 DNA: TGTGCCAGTATGGTACCCCTCCACTTT

D gene: .
J gene: TRBJ1-3
clone size: .
V gene: TRBV5-1
CDR3 protein: CASSLDPSGNTIYF
CDR3 DNA: TGCGCCAGCAGCTTGGACCCCTCTGGAAACACCATATATTTT

D gene: .
J gene: TRBJ1-5
clone size: few
V gene: TRBV7-9
CDR3 protein: CASSLLENQPQHF
CDR3 DNA: TGTGCCAGCAGCTTATTGGAGAATCAGCCCCAGCATTTT

D gene: .
J gene: TRBJ1-4
clone size: few
V gene: TRBV18
CDR3 protein: CASSPRTGLVSQKLFF
CDR3 DNA: TGTGCCAGCTCACCCCGAACAGGGCTGGTTTCCCAAAAACTGTTTTTT

D gene: TRBD2
J gene: TRBJ2-5
clone size: few
V gene: TRBV20-1
CDR3 protein: CSARPLLAGVGETQYF
CDR3 DNA: TGCAGTGCTAGACCGCTTCTAGCGGGGGTCGGTGAGACCCAGTACTTC

D gene: .
J gene: TRBJ1-6
clone size: many
V gene: TRBV6-6
CDR3 protein: CASSYEETPLHF
CDR3 DNA: TGTGCCAGCAGTTACGAGGAGACACCCCTCCACTTT

D gene: TRBD1
J gene: TRBJ1-1
clone size: .
V gene: TRBV12-3/TRBV12-4
CDR3 protein: CASSPPPGTGGHRAFF
CDR3 DNA: TGTGCCAGCAGTCCCCCTCCCGGGACAGGGGGCCATAGAGCTTTCTTT

D gene: .
J gene: TRBJ1-1
clone size: many
V gene: TRBV3-1
CDR3 protein: CASSLQGGLTEAFF
CDR3 DNA: TGTGCCAGCAGCTTACAGGGTGGATTGACTGAAGCTTTCTTT

D gene: .
J gene: TRBJ1-2
clone size: .
V gene: TRBV7-9
CDR3 protein: CASSSHSGRAYGYTF
CDR3 DNA: TGTGCCAGCAGTTCTCACTCCGGACGGGCCTATGGCTACACCTTC

D gene: .
J gene: TRBJ2-7
clone size: medium-sized
V gene: TRBV6-2/TRBV6-3
CDR3 protein: CASSYQGHDEQYF
CDR3 DNA: TGTGCCAGCAGTTATCAGGGACATGACGAGCAGTACTTC

D gene: .
J gene: TRBJ1-5
clone size: many
V gene: TRBV5-4
CDR3 protein: CASSSDPSQPQHF
CDR3 DNA: TGTGCCAGCAGCTCTGACCCGTCTCAGCCCCAGCATTTT

D gene: .
J gene: TRBJ2-5
clone size: many
V gene: TRBV4-1
CDR3 protein: CASSQARTDLTTQYF
CDR3 DNA: TGCGCCAGCAGCCAAGCGCGGACAGATTTAACGACCCAGTACTTC

D gene: .
J gene: TRBJ1-1
clone size: many
V gene: TRBV7-6
CDR3 protein: CASSLISGWMNTEAFF
CDR3 DNA: TGTGCCAGCAGCTTGATCTCAGGGTGGATGAACACTGAAGCTTTCTTT

D gene: .
J gene: TRBJ1-3
clone size: medium-sized
V gene: TRBV9
CDR3 protein: CASSAANTIYF
CDR3 DNA: TGTGCCAGCAGCGCCGCAAACACCATATATTTT

D gene: .
J gene: TRBJ2-7
clone size: many
V gene: TRBV4-1
CDR3 protein: CASSQYRDRYEQYF
CDR3 DNA: TGCGCCAGCAGCCAATACCGAGATCGGTACGAGCAGTACTTC

D gene: TRBD2
J gene: TRBJ2-3
clone size: many
V gene: TRBV29-1
CDR3 protein: CSVGSLAEAHTQYF
CDR3 DNA: TGCAGCGTTGGTTCCCTAGCGGAGGCCCATACGCAGTATTTT

D gene: TRBD1
J gene: TRBJ1-1
clone size: many
V gene: TRBV7-2
CDR3 protein: CASSPRQGFAEAFF
CDR3 DNA: TGTGCCAGCAGCCCCCGACAGGGGTTCGCTGAAGCTTTCTTT

D gene: .
J gene: TRBJ1-3
clone size: many
V gene: TRBV6-6
CDR3 protein: CASTQRSGNTIYF
CDR3 DNA: TGTGCCAGTACACAGCGCTCTGGAAACACCATATATTTT

D gene: .
J gene: TRBJ1-6
clone size: medium-sized
V gene: TRBV6-1
CDR3 protein: CASGAQGNSPLHF
CDR3 DNA: TGTGCCAGCGGTGCACAGGGTAATTCACCCCTCCACTTT

D gene: .
J gene: TRBJ2-3
clone size: .
V gene: TRBV5-4
CDR3 protein: CASTLGPDTQYF
CDR3 DNA: TGTGCCAGCACCCTAGGTCCAGATACGCAGTATTTT

D gene: .
J gene: TRBJ2-3
clone size: many
V gene: TRBV20-1
CDR3 protein: CSARDPVAGSTDTQYF
CDR3 DNA: TGCAGTGCTAGAGATCCAGTCGCGGGGAGCACAGATACGCAGTATTTT

D gene: .
J gene: TRBJ2-2
clone size: .
V gene: TRBV29-1
CDR3 protein: CSVNGQSGNTGELFF
CDR3 DNA: TGCAGCGTTAATGGTCAGTCAGGGAACACCGGGGAGCTGTTTTTT

D gene: TRBD2
J gene: TRBJ2-1
clone size: few
V gene: TRBV19
CDR3 protein: CASSIAFGAGGMYEQFF
CDR3 DNA: TGTGCCAGTAGTATAGCGTTCGGGGCGGGGGGGATGTATGAGCAGTTCTTC

D gene: .
J gene: TRBJ1-4
clone size: many
V gene: TRBV2
CDR3 protein: CASIRDSEKLFF
CDR3 DNA: TGTGCCAGCATCAGGGATAGTGAAAAACTGTTTTTT

D gene: TRBD1
J gene: TRBJ2-5
clone size: many
V gene: TRBV6-5
CDR3 protein: CASSWAGTGVETQYF
CDR3 DNA: TGTGCCAGCAGTTGGGCCGGGACAGGGGTAGAGACCCAGTACTTC

D gene: TRBD1
J gene: TRBJ1-4
clone size: many
V gene: TRBV5-4
CDR3 protein: CASSPGQGYEKLFF
CDR3 DNA: TGTGCCAGCAGCCCGGGACAGGGATATGAAAAACTGTTTTTT

D gene: .
J gene: TRBJ1-5
clone size: .
V gene: TRBV12-3/TRBV12-4
CDR3 protein: CASLLGKTAYSNQPQHF
CDR3 DNA: TGTGCCAGCCTCCTCGGGAAGACAGCCTATAGCAATCAGCCCCAGCATTTT

D gene: .
J gene: TRBJ2-5
clone size: .
V gene: TRBV6-6
CDR3 protein: CASSSRTEKETQYF
CDR3 DNA: TGTGCCAGCAGTTCCCGGACAGAAAAAGAGACCCAGTACTTC

D gene: TRBD1
J gene: TRBJ1-5
clone size: .
V gene: TRBV6-6
CDR3 protein: CASSYPQGGFNQPQHF
CDR3 DNA: TGTGCCAGCAGTTATCCCCAGGGGGGGTTCAATCAGCCCCAGCATTTT

D gene: TRBD2
J gene: TRBJ2-3
clone size: many
V gene: TRBV28
CDR3 protein: CASSLMTSGATDTQYF
CDR3 DNA: TGTGCCAGCAGTTTAATGACTAGCGGGGCCACAGATACGCAGTATTTT

D gene: .
J gene: TRBJ2-3
clone size: .
V gene: TRBV5-1
CDR3 protein: CASTPGGADTQYF
CDR3 DNA: TGCGCCAGCACCCCAGGGGGGGCAGATACGCAGTATTTT

D gene: .
J gene: TRBJ1-1
clone size: medium-sized
V gene: TRBV20-1
CDR3 protein: CSAHEPTGGEGEAFF
CDR3 DNA: TGCAGTGCCCACGAGCCCACCGGCGGTGAGGGTGAAGCTTTCTTT

D gene: TRBD2
J gene: TRBJ2-1
clone size: many
V gene: TRBV28
CDR3 protein: CASSSAGRGGPNEQFF
CDR3 DNA: TGTGCCAGCAGTTCCGCGGGGCGGGGGGGCCCTAATGAGCAGTTCTTC

D gene: .
J gene: TRBJ1-2
clone size: .
V gene: TRBV10-2
CDR3 protein: CASSEKRVGYGYTF
CDR3 DNA: TGCGCCAGCAGTGAGAAGCGTGTAGGGTATGGCTACACCTTC

D gene: .
J gene: TRBJ2-2
clone size: many
V gene: TRBV14
CDR3 protein: CASSQTRPGELFF
CDR3 DNA: TGTGCCAGCAGCCAAACTCGACCCGGGGAGCTGTTTTTT

D gene: .
J gene: TRBJ1-1
clone size: many
V gene: TRBV6-6
CDR3 protein: CASRGATEAFF
CDR3 DNA: TGTGCCAGCAGGGGGGCCACTGAAGCTTTCTTT

D gene: .
J gene: TRBJ1-4
clone size: many
V gene: TRBV27
CDR3 protein: CASSLRLRSNEKLFF
CDR3 DNA: TGTGCCAGCAGTTTACGGCTTCGAAGTAATGAAAAACTGTTTTTT

D gene: TRBD1
J gene: TRBJ1-5
clone size: medium-sized
V gene: TRBV6-2/TRBV6-3
CDR3 protein: CASIGQGTNQPQHF
CDR3 DNA: TGTGCCAGCATCGGACAGGGGACAAATCAGCCCCAGCATTTT

D gene: .
J gene: TRBJ2-2
clone size: many
V gene: TRBV12-3/TRBV12-4
CDR3 protein: CASSLAVGTGELFF
CDR3 DNA: TGTGCCAGCAGTTTAGCAGTGGGCACCGGGGAGCTGTTTTTT

D gene: TRBD1
J gene: TRBJ1-2
clone size: many
V gene: TRBV6-6
CDR3 protein: CASSRLGQNYGYTF
CDR3 DNA: TGTGCCAGCAGTAGATTGGGACAGAACTATGGCTACACCTTC

D gene: TRBD2
J gene: TRBJ2-3
clone size: once
V gene: TRBV29-1
CDR3 protein: CSTGTSGATDTQYF
CDR3 DNA: TGCAGCACCGGGACTAGCGGGGCGACAGATACGCAGTATTTT

D gene: .
J gene: TRBJ1-5
clone size: few
V gene: TRBV19
CDR3 protein: CASSAQSNQPQHF
CDR3 DNA: TGTGCCAGTAGTGCCCAGAGCAATCAGCCCCAGCATTTT

D gene: .
J gene: TRBJ1-1
clone size: medium-sized
V gene: TRBV7-6
CDR3 protein: CASSLQRNTEAFF
CDR3 DNA: TGTGCCAGCAGCTTACAGAGAAACACTGAAGCTTTCTTT

D gene: .
J gene: TRBJ2-3
clone size: .
V gene: TRBV20-1
CDR3 protein: CSARDLEFTDTQYF
CDR3 DNA: TGCAGTGCTAGAGATCTCGAGTTCACAGATACGCAGTATTTT

D gene: .
J gene: TRBJ1-2
clone size: .
V gene: TRBV5-6
CDR3 protein: CASSPAGRIYGYTF
CDR3 DNA: TGTGCCAGCAGTCCGGCTGGGAGAATCTATGGCTACACCTTC

D gene: TRBD1
J gene: TRBJ1-2
clone size: .
V gene: TRBV20-1
CDR3 protein: CSAGTTGGPRSYTF
CDR3 DNA: TGCAGTGCTGGCACTACAGGGGGCCCTAGGAGCTACACCTTC

D gene: .
J gene: TRBJ1-2
clone size: many
V gene: TRBV20-1
CDR3 protein: CSAPNRQGVGYTF
CDR3 DNA: TGCAGTGCACCGAACCGACAAGGTGTTGGCTACACCTTC

D gene: TRBD2
J gene: TRBJ2-3
clone size: many
V gene: TRBV2
CDR3 protein: CASTLGLAGGELQYF
CDR3 DNA: TGTGCCAGCACCTTAGGACTAGCGGGGGGTGAGTTGCAGTATTTT